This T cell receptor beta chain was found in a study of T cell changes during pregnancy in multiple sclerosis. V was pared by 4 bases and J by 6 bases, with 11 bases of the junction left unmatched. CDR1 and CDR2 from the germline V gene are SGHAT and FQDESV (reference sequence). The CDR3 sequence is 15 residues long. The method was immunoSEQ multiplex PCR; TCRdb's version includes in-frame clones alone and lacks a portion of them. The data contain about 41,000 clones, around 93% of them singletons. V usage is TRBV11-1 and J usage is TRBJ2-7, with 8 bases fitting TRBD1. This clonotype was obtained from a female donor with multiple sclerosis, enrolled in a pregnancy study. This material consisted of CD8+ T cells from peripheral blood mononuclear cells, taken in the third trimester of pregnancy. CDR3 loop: CASSSFGQGGGEQYF. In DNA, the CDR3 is TGTGCCAGCAGCTCCTTCGGACAGGGTGGGGGCGAGCAGTACTTC.